These 11 T cell receptor beta chains originate from one sample sequenced in a study of T cell responses to AZD1222 COVID-19 vaccine. Sequenced by immunoSEQ multiplex PCR; TCRdb stores in-frame clones only, minus some. The sample holds 70,000 or so clones, 88% seen once. Material: peripheral blood, obtained on day 0 of AZD1222 vaccination. These receptors originate from an adult in good health.

The chain employs TRBV5-1 and TRBJ2-3; the match to TRBD2 covers 7 bases. Germline CDR1 and CDR2: SGHRS and YFSETQ. V lost 0 bases and J lost 4; bases outside the gene matches: 2. The CDR3 consists of 14 residues. This CDR3 reads CASSLGGRADTQYF. CDR3 nucleotides: TGCGCCAGCAGCTTGGGAGGGAGGGCAGATACGCAGTATTTT.

The V and J genes are TRBV10-2 and TRBJ1-2; D is unclear. CDR1 is WSHSY, CDR2 SAAADI, per germline. V lost 4 bases, J lost 3 bases, and 9 bases lay in between. The CDR3 loop spans 13 amino acids. The CDR3 here is CASSAQIDYGYTF. DNA for the CDR3: TGCGCCAGCAGTGCACAGATTGACTATGGCTACACCTTC.

V gene TRBV27 combines with J gene TRBJ1-1; 9 nucleotides line up with TRBD1. The germline gives CDR1 MNHEY, CDR2 SMNVEV (reference sequence). J was trimmed by 11 bases and V by 6 bases; bases with no gene match: 10. The CDR3 is 13 amino acids. CDR3 DNA: TGTGCCAGCAGCTCGGACAGGGGATACGTCGCTTTCTTT. Protein product: CASSSDRGYVAFF.

The chain links TRBV21-1 to TRBJ1-2. TRBV21-1 is recorded as a pseudogene. The CDR3 is 13 residues long. The CDR3 loop reads CASSKRRQNGYTF. Written as DNA, the CDR3 is TGTGCCAGCAGCAAACGTCGGCAGAATGGCTACACCTTC.

The chain joins TRBV6-1 to TRBJ1-3; perhaps TRBD1 as D (5 bases). Trimming shortened V by 2 bases and J by 4 bases, and 12 bases separated the two germline ends. From germline, CDR1 is MNHNS and CDR2 SASEGT. CDR3 length: 15 amino acids. In DNA form, the CDR3 reads TGTGCCAGCAGTGAACGAGGCGGGGGGGGAAACACCATATATTTT. Amino acid sequence: CASSERGGGGNTIYF.

The chain links TRBV27 to TRBJ2-7; 12 bases fit TRBD2. The germline gives CDR1 MNHEY, CDR2 SMNVEV (reference sequence). This CDR3 region has 20 residues. J lost 1 base, V lost 2 bases, and 15 bases had no gene match. As DNA, the CDR3 is TGTGCCAGCAGTTTACCCCAACTAGCGGGAGGCCTTCCGGGGTCCTACGAGCAGTACTTC. As protein: CASSLPQLAGGLPGSYEQYF.

CDR3 loop: CASSLGQRGPTSYEQYF. The CDR3 DNA is TGTGCCAGCAGCTTAGGCCAGAGGGGCCCAACCTCCTACGAGCAGTACTTC. The V and J genes are TRBV13 and TRBJ2-7; perhaps D is TRBD1 or TRBD2 (5 bases each). This CDR3 comprises 17 residues. The germline V gene has CDR1 PRHDT and CDR2 FYEKMQ (reference sequence). V was shortened by 0 bases and J by 0 bases, with 15 bases between the two germline ends.

The J gene is TRBJ1-2, the V gene TRBV28, with D hard to call. The germline CDR1 and CDR2 sequences are MDHEN and SYDVKM. Trimming took off 2 bases at V and 0 bases at J, with 4 bases between the two ends. The CDR3 has 13 amino acids. CDR3 region: CASSLGTNYGYTF. The CDR3 DNA reads as TGTGCCAGCAGTTTAGGTACTAACTATGGCTACACCTTC.

Here the CDR3 DNA reads TGTGCCAGCAGTTTAATCCTGGGACAGGGAATCGACGAGCAGTACTTC. Its protein is CASSLILGQGIDEQYF. This chain joins TRBV27 and TRBJ2-7, with 9 bases aligning to TRBD1. V was clipped by 2 bases and J by 5 bases; unmatched bases: 10. CDR3 length: 16 amino acids. Per the germline V gene, CDR1 is MNHEY and CDR2 is SMNVEV (reference sequence).

This clone has only a few counts. The chain couples TRBV5-3 to TRBJ1-5, with D unclear. TRBV5-3 is designated an ORF whose function remains uncertain. The CDR3 sequence is 12 residues long. V was cut by 7 bases and J by 9 bases, with 14 bases left in between. The CDR3 DNA reads as TGTGCCAGATTCCGCGGGATTTGGCCCCAGCATTTT. Protein: CARFRGIWPQHF.

This chain joins TRBV3-1 (or the pseudogene TRBV3-2) and TRBJ1-5; 10 nucleotides agree with TRBD1. The junction had 10 bases not matched to a gene; V was cut back by 4 bases and J by 7 bases. The CDR3 length is 16 residues. From germline, CDR1 is LGHDT and CDR2 YNNKEL (reference sequence). CDR3 residues: CASSLSRDRGRQPQHF. The CDR3 region has the DNA TGTGCCAGCAGCCTAAGTAGGGACAGGGGAAGACAGCCCCAGCATTTT.